Given below is one TCR beta chain in context. Its binding antigen is unknown. No qualities accompany the bases; no much larger clone lies one base away. These data originate in a study of blood T cell repertoires in COVID-19 (dated by TCRdb to 2020 to 2022). About the investigation overall: The collaborator samples originated in the United States, Italy and Spain and spanned the acute and convalescent phases of COVID-19. The prospective study material was composed of cDNA or gDNA derived from T cells, B-cell-depleted T cells, or PBMCs. Deeply sampled blood TCRbeta repertoires from subjects exposed to, actively infected with, or recovered from COVID-19 were included in the dataset. The repertoires were made available in a free public database intended to serve as a resource for research on the immune response to SARS-CoV-2. The samples were drawn from the first 160 participants of the ongoing ImmuneRACE study and from 1,254 subjects provided by 6 global collaborators. Sample metadata almost always included a de-identified subject ID, COVID-19 status, age in years and sex. HLA class I and class II types, where available, came from metadata supplied by the sample provider rather than from assay-based typing. Overall study results and their limits: The amount of clinical and demographic metadata varied by source and participant and was provided uncurated.

Each collaborating institution followed its own protocols to collect whole blood in K2EDTA tubes. Collaborator samples were shipped for TCRbeta analysis as frozen whole blood, isolated PBMCs, or DNA extracted from either sample type. Its CDR3 holds 15 amino acids, cysteine through phenylalanine. CDR3 DNA only is kept here, 45 bases in frame from base 1. The germline V gene encodes CDR1 MNHEY and CDR2 SVGAGI. V is pared back by 6 bases and J by 2 bases, with 17 bases lying between the germline termini. TCRbeta CDR3 regions were amplified from genomic DNA by means of the immunoSEQ Assay, a bias-controlled multiplex PCR. In the original analysis: Nucleated cell counts per sample were estimated from amplification of reference gene primers within the assay. To quantify the absolute abundance of each unique TCRbeta CDR3 rearrangement, sequence reads were collapsed and filtered. Productive Simpson clonality was computed per sample as the square root of Simpson's diversity index over productive rearrangements. Sourced from immuneACCESS, this table was stored by TCRdb with only in-frame sequences that have V and J called. A share of the clones is absent; for the studies checked, an unresolved V gene accounts for under half, and the remainder has no known explanation. Clone size and the V and J calls come from that table; the DNA yielded D and trimming. Present in this sample are about 64,000 clones, around 73% of which were seen just once. The ten largest clones add up to around 12% of the sample.

This receptor was taken from a man older than 75 with acute or convalescent COVID-19. The rearrangement combines TRBV6-5 with TRBJ2-7; D gene: possibly TRBD2, on 6 matching bases. Sequenced material: peripheral blood. The DNA reads TGTGCCAGCAGACAGGTTAGCGGAGGCCCCTACGAGCAGTACTTC. Translation gives CASRQVSGGPYEQYF.